This T cell receptor beta chain was sequenced for a study of blood T cell repertoires in COVID-19. This clone was counted once. This CDR3 contains 17 residues. V gave up 3 bases and J gave up 6 bases; unmatched junction bases: 14. The germline gives CDR1 SGHRS, CDR2 YFSETQ. Here immunoSEQ multiplex PCR was the method, and the copy in TCRdb shows in-frame clones only, minus some. Counted here are roughly 90,000 clones, over 80% occurring once; the ten biggest clones make up 25% to 40%. Sequencing used peripheral blood. This clonotype originated in a woman of 80 years or more with active or convalescent COVID-19. The rearrangement links TRBV5-1 to TRBJ2-2, with TRBD1 identical over 7 bases. For the CDR3, the DNA is TGCGCCAGCAGCTACAGGGACAGAGTATATCTGTCCGGGGAGCTGTTTTTT. This encodes CASSYRDRVYLSGELFF. The whole variable domain, remainder taken from reference TRBV5-1 and TRBJ2-2, is KAGVTQTPRYLIKTRGQQVTLSCSPISGHRSVSWYQQTPGQGLQFLFEYFSETQRNKGNFPGRFSGRQFSNSRSEMNVSTLELGDSALYLCASSYRDRVYLSGELFFGEGSRLTVL.